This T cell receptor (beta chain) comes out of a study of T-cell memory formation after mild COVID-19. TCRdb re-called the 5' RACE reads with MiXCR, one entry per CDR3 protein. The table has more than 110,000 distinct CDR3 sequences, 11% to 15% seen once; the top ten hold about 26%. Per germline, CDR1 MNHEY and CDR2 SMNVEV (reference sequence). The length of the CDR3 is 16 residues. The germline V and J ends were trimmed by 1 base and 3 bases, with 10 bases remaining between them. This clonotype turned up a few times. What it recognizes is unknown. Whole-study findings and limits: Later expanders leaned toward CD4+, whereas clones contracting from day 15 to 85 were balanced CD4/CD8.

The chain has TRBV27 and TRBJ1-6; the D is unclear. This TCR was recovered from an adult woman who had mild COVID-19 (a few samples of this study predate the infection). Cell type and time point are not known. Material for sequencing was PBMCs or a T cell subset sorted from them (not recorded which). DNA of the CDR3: TGTGCCAGCAGTTTATACCCCTCAGGCTATAATTCACCCCTCCACTTT. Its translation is CASSLYPSGYNSPLHF.